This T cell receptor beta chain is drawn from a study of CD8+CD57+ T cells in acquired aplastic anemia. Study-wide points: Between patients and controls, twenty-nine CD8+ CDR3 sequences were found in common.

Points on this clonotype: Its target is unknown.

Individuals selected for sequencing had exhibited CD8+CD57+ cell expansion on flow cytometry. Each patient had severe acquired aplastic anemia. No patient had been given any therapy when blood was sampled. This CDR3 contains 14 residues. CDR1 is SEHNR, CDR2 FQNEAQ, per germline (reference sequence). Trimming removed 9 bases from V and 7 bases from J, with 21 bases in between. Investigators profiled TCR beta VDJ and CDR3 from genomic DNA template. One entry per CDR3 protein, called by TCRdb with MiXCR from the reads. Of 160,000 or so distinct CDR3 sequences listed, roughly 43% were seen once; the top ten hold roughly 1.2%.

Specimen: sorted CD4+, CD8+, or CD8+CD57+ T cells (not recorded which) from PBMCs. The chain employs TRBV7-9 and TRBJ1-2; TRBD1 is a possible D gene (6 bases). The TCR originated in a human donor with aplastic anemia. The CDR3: CASSMPGVDGGYTF. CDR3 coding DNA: TGTGCCAGTAGTATGCCAGGGGTCGATGGTGGCTACACCTTC.